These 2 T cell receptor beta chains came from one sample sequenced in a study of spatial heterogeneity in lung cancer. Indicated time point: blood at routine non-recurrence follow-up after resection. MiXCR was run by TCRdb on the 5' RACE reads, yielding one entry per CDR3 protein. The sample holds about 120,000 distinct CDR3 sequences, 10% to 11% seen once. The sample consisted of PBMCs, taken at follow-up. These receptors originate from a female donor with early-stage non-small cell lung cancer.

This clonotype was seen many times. CDR3 residues: CASSLGGGTYNEQFF. The DNA of the CDR3 is TGCGCCAGCAGCCTTGGGGGGGGAACCTACAATGAGCAGTTCTTC. This sequence joins TRBV4-1 and TRBJ2-1; TRBD2 matches at 7 bases. The CDR3 consists of 15 residues. Germline V lookup: CDR1 MGHRA, CDR2 YSYEKL. V was clipped by 4 bases and J by 2 bases; unmatched bases: 5.

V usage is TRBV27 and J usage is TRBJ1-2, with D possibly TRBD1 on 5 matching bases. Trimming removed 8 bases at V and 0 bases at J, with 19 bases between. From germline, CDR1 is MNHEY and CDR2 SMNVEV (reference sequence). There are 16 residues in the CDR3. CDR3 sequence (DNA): TGTGCCAGCTGTCCCCTTCTCATGACAGCTAACTATGGCTACACCTTC. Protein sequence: CASCPLLMTANYGYTF.